These 17 T cell receptor beta chains share one sample of origin, sequenced in a study of blood T cell repertoires in COVID-19. TCRdb's table, derived via immunoSEQ multiplex PCR, lists solely in-frame clones and lacks some. The repertoire holds over 350,000 clones, with approximately 90% as singletons. Material: PBMCs or T cells enriched from blood (not recorded which). The source is a woman aged 18-30 years who had recovered from COVID-19.

This chain uses TRBV7-9 with TRBJ1-1, with D possibly TRBD1 on 6 matching bases. V dropped 2 bases and J dropped 0 bases, with 10 bases sitting between them. The V gene's germline CDR1 is SEHNR and CDR2 FQNEAQ (reference sequence). CDR3 size: 15 residues. The CDR3 sequence: CASSLQGQMNTEAFF. The CDR3 DNA reads as TGTGCCAGCAGCTTACAGGGGCAGATGAACACTGAAGCTTTCTTT.

The CDR3 is CASSAEGLERSPLHF. The DNA of the CDR3 is TGTGCCAGCAGCGCAGAGGGACTCGAGCGCTCACCCCTCCACTTT. The chain links TRBV9 to TRBJ1-6, with D perhaps TRBD1 (5 bases). The CDR3 spans 15 residues. Germline values: CDR1 SGDLS, CDR2 YYNGEE. Trimming left V 3 bases short and J 10 bases short, with 17 bases between.

The rearrangement joins TRBV28 to TRBJ2-5, with D maybe TRBD1 (5 bases). Trimming shortened V by 3 bases and J by 4 bases, and 27 bases separated the two germline ends. Germline V CDR1 and CDR2: MDHEN, SYDVKM. The CDR3 loop spans 19 amino acids. The CDR3 region is CASSFGISLQGPHGETQYF. The CDR3, as DNA: TGTGCCAGCAGTTTTGGGATTTCACTTCAGGGCCCTCATGGAGAGACCCAGTACTTC.

The CDR3 region has the DNA TGTGCCAGCAGCCCGGGAACTAATGAAAAACTGTTTTTT. Its protein product is CASSPGTNEKLFF. The chain is built from TRBV11-2 and TRBJ1-4; D gene ambiguous. The V gene's germline CDR1 is SGHAT and CDR2 FQNNGV. This CDR3 comprises 13 residues. V lost 5 bases and J lost 1, with 5 bases in between.

V gene TRBV27 combines with J gene TRBJ1-6; no reliable D call. The CDR3 spans 14 residues. Between the trimmed V and J ends, which lost 10 bases and 5 bases, there was a span of 15 bases. CDR1 and CDR2 (germline): MNHEY, SMNVEV (reference sequence). The CDR3: CATAEDWDNSPLHF. CDR3 nucleotide sequence: TGTGCCACCGCCGAGGATTGGGATAATTCACCCCTCCACTTT.

The chain recombines TRBV29-1 with TRBJ2-3, with TRBD2 matching 13 bases. V was pared by 5 bases and J by 7 bases, with 9 bases of the junction left unmatched. The length of the CDR3 is 15 residues. Germline V lookup: CDR1 SQVTM, CDR2 ANQGSEA. The CDR3 bases are TGCAGCGTTTTTCAACTAGCGGGGGGGATACATACGCAGTATTTT. Protein: CSVFQLAGGIHTQYF.

This clone came up once. This chain links TRBV3-1 (or the pseudogene TRBV3-2) with TRBJ1-1, with a weak D call TRBD1 (6 bases). The ends were cut back, 4 bases at V and 1 base at J, with 7 bases in the middle. Germline CDR1 is LGHDT and CDR2 is YNNKEL (reference sequence). This CDR3 has 13 residues. The CDR3 is CASSLGQNTEAFF. The CDR3, as DNA: TGTGCCAGCAGCCTGGGACAGAACACTGAAGCTTTCTTT.

This clone is a singleton in its sample. The chain is built from TRBV10-3 and TRBJ2-1, with a tentative D call TRBD2 (6 bases). The CDR3 extends over 15 amino acids. V was trimmed by 11 bases and J by 2 bases, leaving 19 bases between them. Per the germline V gene, CDR1 is ENHRY and CDR2 is SYGVKD. The CDR3 spells CALRGGTLTYNEQFF. Here the CDR3 DNA reads TGTGCCCTGCGGGGAGGAACCCTTACCTACAATGAGCAGTTCTTC.

This clone was found once. The rearrangement uses TRBV19 and TRBJ1-5, with D possibly TRBD1 on 6 matching bases. CDR1 and CDR2 (germline): LNHDA, SQIVND (reference sequence). V lost 6 bases and J lost 0, with 12 bases in between. The CDR3 sequence is 15 residues long. CDR3 sequence: CASRTGPYSNQPQHF. CDR3 nucleotides: TGTGCCAGTAGGACAGGCCCCTATAGCAATCAGCCCCAGCATTTT.

This clone has a single count. This chain joins TRBV5-8 and TRBJ1-1; no definite D call. The germline V and J ends were trimmed by 1 base and 13 bases, with 14 bases remaining between them. From germline, CDR1 is SGHTS and CDR2 YDEGEE. The length of the CDR3 is 12 residues. The CDR3 DNA sequence: TGTGCCAGCAGCTTGTACTATAACACCGGTTTCTTT. This translates into CASSLYYNTGFF.

The chain is built from TRBV2 and TRBJ1-4; TRBD1 might be the D (5 bases). The CDR3 contains 14 residues. With 3 bases removed from V and 5 bases from J, the gap between germline ends came to 10 bases. Germline V gives CDR1 SNHLY, CDR2 FYNNEI. The CDR3 protein is CASSEWGGNEKLFF. The CDR3 coding sequence is TGTGCCAGCAGTGAGTGGGGGGGGAATGAAAAACTGTTTTTT. The variable domain in full, with the rest retrieved from reference TRBV2 and TRBJ1-4, is EPEVTQTPSHQVTQMGQEVILRCVPISNHLYFYWYRQILGQKVEFLVSFYNNEISEKSEIFDDQFSVERPDGSNFTLKIRSTKLEDSAMYFCASSEWGGNEKLFFGSGTQLSVL.

CDR3 bases: TGTGCCAGCTCGCCCCCCCGGACAGGGTACTACGAGCAGTACTTC. Its translation: CASSPPRTGYYEQYF. The V gene is TRBV18, the J gene TRBJ2-7, with 8 bases lining up with TRBD1. CDR1 is KGHSH, CDR2 LQKENI, per germline. The ends lost 6 bases at V and 3 bases at J; junction bases unmatched: 10. CDR3 length: 15 amino acids.

The J gene is TRBJ2-4, the V gene TRBV20-1; D ambiguous. V was pared by 3 bases and J by 7 bases, with 19 bases between. Germline CDR1 reads DFQATT; CDR2 reads SNEGSKA (reference sequence). This CDR3 contains 15 residues. The DNA for the CDR3 is TGCAGTGCTAGTGGGCGGAGTTGGTATAAGAACATTCAGTACTTC. Translated, it gives CSASGRSWYKNIQYF.

The V and J genes are TRBV7-9 and TRBJ2-5, with a weak D call TRBD1 (5 bases). V lost 5 bases to trimming and J lost 1 base, with 11 bases between them. The CDR3 covers 14 residues. Germline CDR1 reads SEHNR; CDR2 reads FQNEAQ (reference sequence). This CDR3 is CASSATASQETQYF. DNA for the CDR3: TGTGCCAGCAGCGCGACAGCATCCCAAGAGACCCAGTACTTC.

The rearrangement links TRBV5-1 to TRBJ2-3; 8 bases line up with TRBD1. CDR3 length equals 13 residues. Per the germline V gene, CDR1 is SGHRS and CDR2 is YFSETQ. Trimming took 4 bases from V and 7 from J; bases not matched to a gene: 5. The CDR3 loop reads CASSVGQANTQYF. The CDR3 nucleotides read TGCGCCAGCAGCGTGGGACAGGCAAATACGCAGTATTTT.

V and J are TRBV30 and TRBJ2-2; tentative D call: TRBD1 (5 bases). Trimming took off 4 bases at V and 3 bases at J, with 6 bases between the two ends. The CDR3 length is 12 residues. Looked up from germline, CDR1 is GTSNPN and CDR2 is SVGIG (reference sequence). The CDR3 DNA sequence: TGTGCCTGGAAAGGGGACACCGGGGAGCTGTTTTTT. It is translated as CAWKGDTGELFF. Full variable domain (remainder filled in from reference TRBV30 and TRBJ2-2): SQTIHQWPATLVQPVGSPLSLECTVEGTSNPNLYWYRQAAGRGLQLLFYSVGIGQISSEVPQNLSASRPQDRQFILSSKKLLLSDSGFYLCAWKGDTGELFFGEGSRLTVL.

This chain connects TRBV7-9 to TRBJ2-3; 12 bases fit TRBD2. There are 16 residues in the CDR3. Germline-derived CDR1 and CDR2 are SEHNR and FQNEAQ (reference sequence). V dropped 4 bases and J dropped 2; count of bases not matched to a gene: 4. CDR3 sequence: CASSSGLAGPTDTQYF. CDR3 sequence (DNA): TGTGCCAGCAGCTCTGGACTAGCGGGGCCCACAGATACGCAGTATTTT.